Presented here are 26 T cell receptor beta chains from one specimen sequenced in a study of shared clonotypes between healthy human individuals. The assay was immunoSEQ multiplex PCR, and TCRdb's table has in-frame clones only and misses some. This table has around 450,000 clones, 75% to 85% appearing once. What was sequenced was PBMCs. The receptors here all came from a woman between 35 and 50 years old in good health. Some clones in this sample may be carry-over from other donors' samples.

This chain connects TRBV7-9 to TRBJ1-1; 8 bases align to TRBD1. Trimming removed 3 bases from V and 10 bases from J; junction bases left unmatched: 4. The CDR3 runs 12 residues. Germline V gene data show CDR1 as SEHNR and CDR2 as FQNEAQ (reference sequence). The CDR3 is CASSFTGGTAFF. The DNA for the CDR3 is TGTGCCAGCAGCTTCACAGGGGGGACAGCTTTCTTT.

This chain links TRBV7-2 with TRBJ2-7, with 11 bases that match TRBD2. V trimming: 5 bases; J trimming: 7 bases; junction bases outside the gene matches: 10. The CDR3 runs 15 residues. In germline, CDR1 is SGHTA, CDR2 FQGNSA. The CDR3 bases are TGTGCCAGCAGCGTTTTTAGCGGGAGGGCAGGGGAGCAGTACTTC. Translated, it gives CASSVFSGRAGEQYF.

V and J are TRBV5-1 and TRBJ1-1; no definite D call. The CDR3 totals 15 residues. Germline CDR1 reads SGHRS; CDR2 reads YFSETQ. Trimming removed 0 bases from V and 9 bases from J, with 18 bases in between. The CDR3 is CASSLGGFVAEQAFF. The CDR3 DNA follows: TGCGCCAGCAGCTTGGGGGGTTTCGTGGCAGAACAAGCTTTCTTT.

The J gene is TRBJ2-5, the V gene TRBV5-1; a possible D gene is TRBD2 (5 bases). The V gene's germline CDR1 is SGHRS and CDR2 YFSETQ. This CDR3 is built from 16 residues. V dropped 3 bases and J dropped 3 bases, with 18 bases sitting between them. CDR3 in amino acids: CASSSPSGLGEETQYF. Here the CDR3 DNA reads TGCGCCAGCAGCTCGCCTTCAGGACTGGGTGAAGAGACCCAGTACTTC.

The gene calls are TRBV5-4 and TRBJ2-7; D remains unclear. CDR3 length: 16 amino acids. V was pared by 4 bases and J by 2 bases, with 19 bases between. CDR1 is SGHNT and CDR2 is YYREEE in the germline V gene (reference sequence). CDR3 DNA sequence: TGTGCCAGCAGCCCTAGAGCATCGACGGCAGCCTACGAGCAGTACTTC. This translates into CASSPRASTAAYEQYF.

Only one count was recorded for this clone. The J gene is TRBJ1-5, the V gene TRBV23-1, with 7 bases matching TRBD1. TRBV23-1 is treated as an ORF (open reading frame) with a function not yet certain. Trimming removed 6 bases from V and 7 bases from J; junction bases left unmatched: 24. The CDR3 consists of 19 residues. The DNA for the CDR3 is TGCGCCAGCAGGGATGGAACAGGGGTCAGGGGAAGGGTGGGGCAGCCCCAGCATTTT. It specifies CASRDGTGVRGRVGQPQHF.

The chain couples TRBV10-3 to TRBJ1-3, with D possibly matching TRBD1 (5 bases). The length of the CDR3 is 15 residues. V lost 2 bases, J lost 3 bases, and 11 bases lay in between. Germline-derived CDR1 and CDR2 are ENHRY and SYGVKD. The CDR3 region is CAISEPQGVGNTIYF. CDR3 in DNA: TGTGCCATCAGTGAGCCTCAGGGTGTTGGAAACACCATATATTTT.

The chain is built from TRBV27 and TRBJ1-2; TRBD1 might be the D (5 bases). The CDR3 has 13 amino acids. Germline CDR1 is MNHEY and CDR2 is SMNVEV (reference sequence). V lost 5 bases and J 4 bases, leaving 11 bases between the germline ends. CDR3 sequence (DNA): TGTGCCAGCAGTCCCCTCGGGGGCTATGGCTACACCTTC. Its translation is CASSPLGGYGYTF.

The CDR3 bases are TGTGCCAGCTCTGACAGGGCTTATCAGCCCCAGCATTTT. It encodes CASSDRAYQPQHF. The chain has TRBV18 and TRBJ1-5, with 7 bases lining up with TRBD1. With V trimmed by 6 bases and J by 5 bases, 4 bases remained unmatched. The CDR3 is made up of 13 amino acids. In germline, CDR1 is KGHSH, CDR2 LQKENI.

The rearrangement uses TRBV19 and TRBJ2-7; TRBD2 aligns across 7 bases. J was trimmed by 6 bases and V by 6 bases; bases with no gene match: 8. CDR1 and CDR2 from the germline V gene are LNHDA and SQIVND (reference sequence). The CDR3 runs 13 residues. CDR3 protein: CASRLANQAEQYF. The CDR3 DNA sequence: TGTGCCAGTAGACTAGCGAACCAGGCCGAGCAGTACTTC.

The chain is built from TRBV30 and TRBJ2-5; D gene ambiguous. This CDR3 has 13 amino acids. Per the germline V gene, CDR1 is GTSNPN and CDR2 is SVGIG (reference sequence). The ends were cut back, 2 bases at V and 0 bases at J, with 7 bases in the middle. The CDR3 is CAWSPADQETQYF. CDR3 DNA: TGTGCCTGGAGTCCGGCGGACCAAGAGACCCAGTACTTC.

The gene calls are TRBV4-2 and TRBJ2-2; 11 positions match TRBD2. The CDR3 runs 16 residues. From germline, CDR1 is LGHNA and CDR2 YNFKEQ. Germline trimming cut 4 bases from V and 6 bases from J; bases unmatched to any gene: 7. In DNA, the CDR3 is TGTGCCAGCAGCCTTGGACTAGCGGGTGTCTCCGGGGAGCTGTTTTTT. Its protein is CASSLGLAGVSGELFF.

Of note for this clone: Additional DNA sequences in this sample encode the identical CDR3. The chain recombines TRBV18 with TRBJ2-7; D possibly matches TRBD1 or TRBD2 (5 bases each). The germline V and J ends were trimmed by 3 bases and 2 bases, with 11 bases remaining between them. This CDR3 comprises 14 residues. Germline V CDR1 and CDR2: KGHSH, LQKENI. The CDR3 DNA sequence: TGTGCCAGCTCACCCCCGACGGGACCCTACGAGCAGTACTTC. This codes for CASSPPTGPYEQYF.

This clone was found many times. This chain links TRBV2 with TRBJ2-2; D unclear. V dropped 7 bases and J dropped 5 bases, with 8 bases sitting between them. CDR1 and CDR2 from the germline V gene are SNHLY and FYNNEI. CDR3 length equals 12 residues. CDR3 nucleotide sequence: TGTGCCAGCAATCTGGTGACCGGGGAGCTGTTTTTT. It yields the protein CASNLVTGELFF.

The rearrangement uses TRBV9 and TRBJ2-1, with TRBD2 matching over 10 bases. Trimming took 6 bases from V and 4 from J; bases not matched to a gene: 7. From germline, CDR1 is SGDLS and CDR2 YYNGEE. This CDR3 comprises 15 residues. In DNA, the CDR3 is TGTGCCAGCACGGGTGGAGCGGGAGGGTACAATGAGCAGTTCTTC. Protein product: CASTGGAGGYNEQFF.

The rearrangement links TRBV9 to TRBJ2-2, with TRBD1 as a possible D gene (5 bases). This CDR3 region has 15 residues. The V gene lost 2 bases and the J gene lost 7 bases, with 15 bases spanning the gap. CDR1 is SGDLS and CDR2 is YYNGEE in the germline V gene. CDR3 region: CASSVAWGKVGELFF. CDR3 coding DNA: TGTGCCAGCAGCGTCGCCTGGGGCAAGGTCGGGGAGCTGTTTTTT.

The chain joins TRBV9 to TRBJ2-1, with 11 positions matching TRBD2. Germline CDR1 is SGDLS and CDR2 is YYNGEE. The CDR3 is 17 residues long. Trimming removed 2 bases from V and 9 bases from J; junction bases left unmatched: 13. CDR3 coding DNA: TGTGCCAGCAGCGTCGGTAGCGGGAGGGCCCGTTACGGTGAGCAGTTCTTC. Its protein is CASSVGSGRARYGEQFF.

This clone was counted once. The V and J genes are TRBV5-6 and TRBJ1-2; the match to TRBD1 covers 7 bases. After removal of 4 bases from V and 7 bases from J, the junction contained 13 bases not matched to a gene. The CDR3 extends over 15 amino acids. The germline V gene has CDR1 SGHDT and CDR2 YYEEEE. DNA of the CDR3: TGTGCCAGCAGCCCACTGGTAGGGGGCGTTAGTGGCTACACCTTC. It encodes CASSPLVGGVSGYTF. Combining the CDR3 with reference TRBV5-6 and TRBJ1-2 gives the whole variable domain DAGVTQSPTHLIKTRGQQVTLRCSPKSGHDTVSWYQQALGQGPQFIFQYYEEEERQRGNFPDRFSGHQFPNYSSELNVNALLLGDSALYLCASSPLVGGVSGYTFGSGTRLTVV.

This chain links TRBV10-3 with TRBJ1-2; 7 nucleotides match TRBD1. Germline V CDR1 and CDR2: ENHRY, SYGVKD. The V gene end was trimmed by 5 bases and the J gene end by 6 bases; junction bases not matched to a gene: 3. The CDR3 extends over 12 amino acids. DNA of the CDR3: TGTGCCATCAGTCCAGGGGGACATGGCTACACCTTC. This sequence encodes CAISPGGHGYTF.

The V gene is TRBV5-1, the J gene TRBJ1-1; the D is unclear. The CDR3 runs 14 residues. Germline values: CDR1 SGHRS, CDR2 YFSETQ. Trimming cost V 6 bases and J 0 bases, with 12 bases left between them. The CDR3 DNA is TGCGCCAGCACCAAAGAGGCGCTGAACACTGAAGCTTTCTTT. It translates to CASTKEALNTEAFF. The full variable domain, rest sourced from reference TRBV5-1 and TRBJ1-1, is KAGVTQTPRYLIKTRGQQVTLSCSPISGHRSVSWYQQTPGQGLQFLFEYFSETQRNKGNFPGRFSGRQFSNSRSEMNVSTLELGDSALYLCASTKEALNTEAFFGQGTRLTVV.

The V call is TRBV7-2, the J call TRBJ2-1; D unclear. The CDR3 loop spans 13 amino acids. The ends were cut back, 5 bases at V and 4 bases at J, with 9 bases in the middle. CDR1 is SGHTA, CDR2 FQGNSA, per germline. The CDR3 protein is CASSPNRYNEQFF. The CDR3 region has the DNA TGTGCCAGCAGCCCGAATAGATACAATGAGCAGTTCTTC.

This clone appeared a few times. The chain joins TRBV30 to TRBJ1-1; 7 bases agree with TRBD1. Trimming took 5 bases from V and 1 from J; bases not matched to a gene: 7. The CDR3 has 14 residues. Germline assignment: CDR1 GTSNPN and CDR2 SVGIG (reference sequence). The CDR3: CAWGPGTENTEAFF. CDR3 sequence (DNA): TGTGCCTGGGGCCCCGGGACAGAGAACACTGAAGCTTTCTTT.

The chain couples TRBV6-1 to TRBJ2-7, with a weak D call TRBD1 (6 bases). The germline V gene has CDR1 MNHNS and CDR2 SASEGT. Trimming removed 1 base from V and 0 bases from J, with 7 bases in between. The CDR3 has 14 amino acids. CDR3 nucleotides: TGTGCCAGCAGTGAAGGCAGGGGCTCCTACGAGCAGTACTTC. As protein: CASSEGRGSYEQYF.

Concerning this clone: The sample contains more than one DNA sequence encoding this CDR3. The chain couples TRBV5-1 to TRBJ2-7; no firm D call. The CDR3 totals 14 residues. CDR1 and CDR2 (germline): SGHRS, YFSETQ. V dropped 0 bases and J dropped 3 bases, with 10 bases sitting between them. The CDR3, as DNA: TGCGCCAGCAGCTTGGATAGTAGCAGCTACGAGCAGTACTTC. Amino acid sequence: CASSLDSSSYEQYF.

The chain links TRBV14 to TRBJ2-7; D not resolved. The length of the CDR3 is 14 residues. Germline lookup yields CDR1 SGHDN and CDR2 FVKESK. Trimming left V 4 bases short and J 5 bases short, with 15 bases between. The CDR3 reads CASSRSRIFDEQYF. The CDR3 nucleotides read TGTGCCAGCAGCCGTAGCAGGATTTTTGACGAGCAGTACTTC.

This rearrangement joins TRBV5-1 to TRBJ2-7; the D gene is possibly TRBD1 (6 bases). The CDR3 consists of 14 residues. Germline values: CDR1 SGHRS, CDR2 YFSETQ. Between the trimmed V and J ends, which lost 2 bases and 1 base, there was a span of 10 bases. DNA for the CDR3: TGCGCCAGCAGCTTCTATGGACAGTCCTACGAGCAGTACTTC. Translating it yields CASSFYGQSYEQYF. Combining the CDR3 with reference TRBV5-1 and TRBJ2-7 gives the whole variable domain KAGVTQTPRYLIKTRGQQVTLSCSPISGHRSVSWYQQTPGQGLQFLFEYFSETQRNKGNFPGRFSGRQFSNSRSEMNVSTLELGDSALYLCASSFYGQSYEQYFGPGTRLTVT.